A selection of T cell receptor beta chains follows, all from one sample in a study of blood T cell repertoires in COVID-19. Here immunoSEQ multiplex PCR was the method, and the copy in TCRdb shows in-frame clones only, minus some. The sample lists around 250,000 clones, around 82% occurring once. The sample taken for sequencing was peripheral blood. The receptor source for this set is a man older than 75 with acute or convalescent COVID-19. The CDR3 runs from the conserved cysteine through the conserved F or W. A D gene is named only where the DNA matches it firmly. Rows give clone size only sometimes, using once, few, many, or a class for an expanded clone.

v_call	j_call	clone_size	d_call	cdr3_aa	cdr3_nt
TRBV9	TRBJ2-1	NA	TRBD2	CASSDSTSGSYNEQFF	TGTGCCAGCAGCGACTCAACTAGCGGCTCCTACAATGAGCAGTTCTTC
TRBV15	TRBJ2-7	once	NA	CATSREGSSAYEQYF	TGTGCCACCAGCAGGGAGGGATCCTCGGCCTACGAGCAGTACTTC
TRBV6-5	TRBJ2-7	once	TRBD2	CASSRERGPTYEQYF	TGTGCCAGCAGTCGCGAGCGGGGACCTACCTACGAGCAGTACTTC
TRBV6-5	TRBJ2-5	NA	NA	CASRRENQETQYF	TGTGCCAGCAGGAGGGAGAATCAAGAGACCCAGTACTTC
TRBV6-1	TRBJ1-1	NA	NA	CASSELRSEAFF	TGTGCCAGCAGTGAATTGAGGAGTGAAGCTTTCTTT
TRBV7-9	TRBJ1-1	NA	TRBD1	CASSRDRGQRMNTEAFF	TGTGCCAGCAGCAGAGACAGGGGGCAACGTATGAACACTGAAGCTTTCTTT
TRBV5-1	TRBJ1-1	NA	NA	CASTQGGGMNTEAFF	TGCGCCAGCACCCAGGGAGGAGGGATGAACACTGAAGCTTTCTTT
TRBV19	TRBJ1-1	NA	NA	CASSIGGFVTNTEAFF	TGTGCCAGTAGTATTGGGGGGTTCGTTACGAACACTGAAGCTTTCTTT
TRBV10-3	TRBJ2-1	once	NA	CASVPGELVYEQFF	TGTGCCAGCGTACCGGGAGAACTAGTCTATGAGCAGTTCTTC
TRBV3-1/TRBV3-2	TRBJ2-3	NA	NA	CASSPRLADTQYF	TGTGCCAGCAGCCCTAGACTAGCAGATACGCAGTATTTT
TRBV5-4	TRBJ2-7	NA	TRBD1	CASSRSTGVSAYEQYF	TGTGCCAGCAGCCGATCAACAGGGGTGAGCGCCTACGAGCAGTACTTC
TRBV27	TRBJ2-5	NA	TRBD1	CASSPRKERGRETQYF	TGTGCCAGCAGTCCTAGGAAGGAGAGGGGGCGCGAGACCCAGTACTTC
TRBV28	TRBJ2-3	NA	TRBD1	CASLDRGSTDTQYF	TGTGCCAGCCTCGACAGGGGCTCCACAGATACGCAGTATTTT
TRBV29-1	TRBJ2-1	NA	NA	CSVVQGTALEQFF	TGCAGCGTTGTTCAGGGAACGGCCCTCGAGCAGTTCTTC
TRBV6-4	TRBJ1-1	NA	NA	CASRREVTPNTEAFF	TGTGCCAGCAGACGGGAGGTCACCCCGAACACTGAAGCTTTCTTT
TRBV19	TRBJ1-5	NA	TRBD1	CATTGVGQPQHF	TGTGCCACAACAGGGGTGGGCCAGCCCCAGCATTTT
TRBV27	TRBJ2-3	NA	TRBD1	CASSSQTGARTDTQYF	TGTGCCAGCAGTTCACAAACAGGGGCACGGACAGATACGCAGTATTTT
TRBV2	TRBJ1-4	NA	NA	CASSVDSNEKLFF	TGTGCCAGCAGCGTCGACAGTAATGAAAAACTGTTTTTT
TRBV9	TRBJ2-7	NA	NA	CASSPEVGVSYEQYF	TGTGCCAGCAGCCCCGAGGTAGGGGTCTCCTACGAGCAGTACTTC
TRBV2	TRBJ2-2	NA	NA	CASSTGTGELFF	TGTGCCAGCAGCACAGGGACCGGGGAGCTGTTTTTT
TRBV9	TRBJ2-1	NA	TRBD2	CASSVEAGGGNEQFF	TGTGCCAGCAGCGTAGAAGCGGGAGGCGGTAATGAGCAGTTCTTC
TRBV5-6	TRBJ2-6	NA	NA	CASSFGLAPYSGANVLTF	TGTGCCAGCAGTTTTGGTCTAGCACCCTACTCTGGGGCCAACGTCCTGACTTTC
TRBV6-5	TRBJ2-3	NA	TRBD2	CASSSPWGGVDTQYF	TGTGCCAGCAGCTCTCCCTGGGGGGGGGTAGATACGCAGTATTTT
TRBV5-6	TRBJ2-7	NA	NA	CASSTTGRISYEQYF	TGTGCCAGCAGCACGACAGGGAGGATTTCCTACGAGCAGTACTTC
TRBV11-2	TRBJ2-3	NA	NA	CASSLGGPDTQYF	TGTGCCAGCAGCTTAGGCGGGCCAGATACGCAGTATTTT
TRBV6-5	TRBJ2-7	NA	NA	CASSYSLARGGEQYF	TGTGCCAGCAGTTACTCCCTAGCCCGAGGGGGCGAGCAGTACTTC
TRBV7-3	TRBJ2-2	NA	NA	CASSPEPNTGELFF	TGTGCCAGCAGCCCGGAGCCGAACACCGGGGAGCTGTTTTTT
TRBV7-2	TRBJ2-1	NA	TRBD2	CASSRVTSGGPSNEQFF	TGTGCCAGCAGCCGTGTGACTAGCGGGGGGCCCTCCAATGAGCAGTTCTTC
TRBV12-2	TRBJ1-2	few	NA	CASRLSSVGYTF	TGTGCAAGTCGCTTATCCAGCGTCGGCTACACCTTC
TRBV6-6	TRBJ1-4	once	TRBD1	CASSYATGGSNEKLFF	TGTGCCAGCAGTTACGCTACAGGGGGCTCTAATGAAAAACTGTTTTTT
TRBV7-2	TRBJ1-4	NA	TRBD1	CASSSRPGGWEKLFF	TGTGCCAGCAGCTCCCGGCCAGGGGGCTGGGAAAAACTGTTTTTT
TRBV11-2	TRBJ2-2	NA	TRBD2	CASSLNSLAGTGELFF	TGTGCCAGTAGCTTAAATTCACTAGCGGGAACCGGGGAGCTGTTTTTT
TRBV11-2	TRBJ1-1	once	NA	CASSAQGIGTEAFF	TGTGCCAGCAGCGCACAGGGAATAGGGACTGAAGCTTTCTTT
TRBV6-6	TRBJ2-7	NA	NA	CASSYGLASYEQYF	TGTGCCAGCAGTTACGGGCTAGCTAGCTACGAGCAGTACTTC
TRBV10-3	TRBJ2-5	NA	NA	CAISELGGGETQYF	TGTGCCATCAGTGAGCTAGGGGGTGGGGAGACCCAGTACTTC
TRBV6-1	TRBJ2-7	once	NA	CASSERLATYEQYF	TGTGCCAGCAGTGAACGGCTAGCGACCTACGAGCAGTACTTC
TRBV27	TRBJ2-1	NA	NA	CASSPGVFGFNEQFF	TGTGCCAGCAGCCCTGGAGTATTTGGGTTCAATGAGCAGTTCTTC
TRBV19	TRBJ1-2	NA	TRBD1	CASSWTGFGYTF	TGTGCCAGTAGCTGGACAGGGTTTGGCTACACCTTC
TRBV4-1	TRBJ1-1	NA	TRBD1	CASSQGAGGMNTEAFF	TGCGCCAGCAGCCAAGGGGCAGGGGGCATGAACACTGAAGCTTTCTTT
TRBV24-1	TRBJ2-3	NA	NA	CATSDPSADTQYF	TGTGCCACCAGTGACCCGTCTGCAGATACGCAGTATTTT
TRBV28	TRBJ1-2	NA	NA	CASSLTDYYGYTF	TGTGCCAGCAGTTTGACAGACTACTATGGCTACACCTTC
TRBV5-1	TRBJ2-3	NA	TRBD2	CASSLKWVTSGSTDTQYF	TGCGCCAGCAGCTTGAAGTGGGTGACTAGCGGGTCGACAGATACGCAGTATTTT
TRBV18	TRBJ2-2	NA	TRBD1	CASSVSGTGDTGELFF	TGTGCCAGCTCCGTTTCGGGGACAGGGGACACCGGGGAGCTGTTTTTT
TRBV28	TRBJ1-1	NA	NA	CASSLGRVEAFF	TGTGCCAGCAGTTTAGGGAGAGTCGAAGCTTTCTTT
TRBV27	TRBJ2-2	NA	TRBD1	CASSRTGANIAGELFF	TGTGCCAGCAGCCGTACAGGGGCCAATATAGCCGGGGAGCTGTTTTTT
TRBV10-3	TRBJ1-1	NA	NA	CAISNNLGGTEAFF	TGTGCCATCAGCAACAACCTGGGGGGGACTGAAGCTTTCTTT
TRBV5-4	TRBJ2-2	NA	TRBD1	CASSLGGTGNTGELFF	TGTGCCAGCAGCTTGGGGGGGACAGGGAACACCGGGGAGCTGTTTTTT